What follows describes a single T cell receptor beta chain. Using immunoSEQ multiplex PCR, the repertoire was profiled, and TCRdb retains in-frame clones only, with some absent. The repertoire holds around 88,000 clones, with around 92% as singletons. The data derive from a study of T cell changes during pregnancy in multiple sclerosis. The CDR3 spans 13 residues. The germline V gene encodes CDR1 SNHLY and CDR2 FYNNEI. V gave up 10 bases and J gave up 6 bases; unmatched junction bases: 11. The V gene is TRBV2, the J gene TRBJ2-7; 8 nucleotides align to TRBD1. This specimen was peripheral blood, taken in the first trimester of pregnancy. This receptor was identified in a female donor with multiple sclerosis, enrolled in a pregnancy study. CDR3 nucleotides: TGTGCCACGACAGGGGAAGGCGGGTCCGAGCAGTACTTC. Its translation: CATTGEGGSEQYF.